The TCR beta chain described here comes from a study of long-term antiretroviral therapy in people with HIV. General study points: Subsequent to ART, diversity was augmented yet persisted below that of transplant donor controls.

Unmatched junction bases numbered 9, after V lost 5 bases and J lost 5 bases. CDR1 SGHVS and CDR2 FNYEAQ come from the germline V gene. The CDR3 runs 15 residues. Worth noting for this clone: The antigen remains unidentified.

Researchers report immunoSEQ v3.0 was run at survey level. The repertoire was sequenced with immunoSEQ multiplex PCR; TCRdb's copy has only in-frame clones and lacks some. The profile shows about 36,000 clones, about 80% of them singletons. The chain recombines TRBV7-6 with TRBJ2-5, with 9 bases that match TRBD1. This sequence originates from a young man with HIV. The material sequenced was unsorted PBMCs, taken 3.4 years after starting antiretroviral therapy. In DNA form, the CDR3 reads TGTGCCAGCAGCGGAAACAGGGGGCGAGGGGAGACCCAGTACTTC. Protein sequence: CASSGNRGRGETQYF.